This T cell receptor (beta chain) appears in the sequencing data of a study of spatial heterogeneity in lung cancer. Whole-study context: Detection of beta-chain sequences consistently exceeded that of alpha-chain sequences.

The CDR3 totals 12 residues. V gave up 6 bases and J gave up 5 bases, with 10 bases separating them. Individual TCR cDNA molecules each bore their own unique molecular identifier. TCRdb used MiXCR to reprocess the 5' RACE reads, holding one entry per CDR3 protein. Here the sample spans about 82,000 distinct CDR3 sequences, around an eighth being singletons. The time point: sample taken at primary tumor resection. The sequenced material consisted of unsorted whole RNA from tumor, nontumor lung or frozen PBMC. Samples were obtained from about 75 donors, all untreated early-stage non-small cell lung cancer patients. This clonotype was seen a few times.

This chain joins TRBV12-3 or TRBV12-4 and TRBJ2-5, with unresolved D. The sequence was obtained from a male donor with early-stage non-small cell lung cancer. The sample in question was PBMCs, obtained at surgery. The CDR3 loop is CASSNLRETQYF. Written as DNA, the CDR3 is TGTGCCAGCAGCAACCTTCGTGAGACCCAGTACTTC.